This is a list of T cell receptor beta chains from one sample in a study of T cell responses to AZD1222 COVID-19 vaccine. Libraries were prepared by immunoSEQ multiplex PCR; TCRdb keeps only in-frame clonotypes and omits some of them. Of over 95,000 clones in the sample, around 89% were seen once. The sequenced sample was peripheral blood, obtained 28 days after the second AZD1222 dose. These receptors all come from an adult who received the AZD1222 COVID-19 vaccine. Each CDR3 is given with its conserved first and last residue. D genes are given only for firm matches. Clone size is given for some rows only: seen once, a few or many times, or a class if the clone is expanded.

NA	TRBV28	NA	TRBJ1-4	CASTMGSKVEKLFF	TGTGCCAGCACGATGGGGTCGAAGGTCGAAAAACTGTTTTTT
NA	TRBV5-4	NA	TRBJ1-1	CASSFSAGTEAFF	TGTGCCAGCAGCTTCTCGGCAGGCACTGAAGCTTTCTTT
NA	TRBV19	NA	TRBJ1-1	CASSIGPTANTEAFF	TGTGCCAGTAGTATAGGTCCTACAGCGAACACTGAAGCTTTCTTT
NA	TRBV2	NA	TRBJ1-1	CASSRGRLNTEAFF	TGTGCCAGCAGTCGGGGCAGGCTGAACACTGAAGCTTTCTTT
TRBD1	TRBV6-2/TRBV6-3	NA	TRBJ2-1	CASSGGGQGYNEQFF	TGTGCCAGCAGTGGGGGGGGACAGGGGTACAATGAGCAGTTCTTC
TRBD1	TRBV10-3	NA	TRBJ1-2	CAISGDSYGYTF	TGTGCCATCAGTGGGGACAGCTATGGCTACACCTTC
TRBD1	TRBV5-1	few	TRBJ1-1	CASSSLGGGNTEAFF	TGCGCCAGCAGCAGCCTTGGAGGGGGCAATACTGAAGCTTTCTTT
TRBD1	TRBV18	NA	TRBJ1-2	CASSQSTGEGGYTF	TGTGCCAGCTCACAATCGACAGGGGAGGGCGGCTACACCTTC
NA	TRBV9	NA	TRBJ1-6	CASSASRQISSYNSPLHF	TGTGCCAGCAGCGCCTCCCGACAGATCAGCTCCTATAATTCACCCCTCCACTTT
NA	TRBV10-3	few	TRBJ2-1	CAISEPGIDEQFF	TGTGCCATCAGTGAACCCGGGATCGATGAGCAGTTCTTC